Following are 9 T cell receptor beta chains from one sample sequenced in a study of control samples from healthy donors and cancer patients. This table comes from immunoSEQ multiplex PCR, and its TCRdb copy is limited to in-frame clones, with some not included. Here the sample spans about 77,000 clones, 85% to 95% being singletons. The sample taken for sequencing was blood. The receptors come from a woman in her fifties or sixties in good health.

This CDR3 reads CASGWGQLPQHF. Written as DNA, the CDR3 is TGTGCTAGTGGTTGGGGACAGTTGCCCCAGCATTTT. J is TRBJ1-5 and V is TRBV12-5; 7 bases fit TRBD1. V lost 4 bases to trimming and J lost 9 bases; unmatched junction nucleotides: 3. The CDR3 has 12 amino acids. The germline CDR1 and CDR2 sequences are LGHNT and FRNRAP.

V usage is TRBV7-3 and J usage is TRBJ2-1; D possibly uses TRBD1 or TRBD2 (5 bases each). The V and J ends lost 8 bases and 8 bases respectively, with 16 bases between them. The germline CDR1 and CDR2 sequences are SGHTA and FQGTGA. The CDR3 runs 13 residues. CDR3 nucleotide sequence: TGTGCCAGCGCGAGGGGAGTAATCGATGAGCAGTTCTTC. Residues: CASARGVIDEQFF.

This clone was detected only once. The chain joins TRBV19 to TRBJ1-5; D call uncertain. Trimming took off 4 bases at V and 1 base at J, with 17 bases between the two ends. The CDR3 consists of 17 residues. CDR1 and CDR2 (germline): LNHDA, SQIVND (reference sequence). The chain's CDR3 is CASSSPVGLGSNQPQHF. In DNA, the CDR3 is TGTGCCAGTAGTAGCCCGGTGGGGTTGGGGAGCAATCAGCCCCAGCATTTT.

This chain uses TRBV6-5 with TRBJ1-1, with TRBD1 matching over 8 bases. The trim removed 4 bases at V and 8 bases at J, leaving 6 bases unmatched. This CDR3 region has 13 residues. The V gene's germline CDR1 is MNHEY and CDR2 SVGAGI. The CDR3 loop is CASSFTDRAEAFF. CDR3 DNA sequence: TGTGCCAGCAGTTTCACGGACAGGGCAGAAGCTTTCTTT.

This chain links TRBV4-1 with TRBJ1-5; D call uncertain. Trimming shortened V by 0 bases and J by 6 bases, and 9 bases separated the two germline ends. CDR1 is MGHRA, CDR2 YSYEKL, per germline. The CDR3 extends over 14 amino acids. The CDR3 DNA reads as TGCGCCAGCAGCCAAGATAGAGGAACTCAGCCCCAGCATTTT. Protein product: CASSQDRGTQPQHF.

This clone has a single count. The CDR3 DNA is TGTGCCAGCAGCCAAGATAGAGGGTATGGCTACACCTTC. Its translation is CASSQDRGYGYTF. V usage is TRBV3-1 (or the pseudogene TRBV3-2) and J usage is TRBJ1-2; no reliable D call. This CDR3 is 13 amino acids long. V gave up 0 bases and J gave up 5 bases, with 7 bases separating them. The germline CDR1 and CDR2 sequences are LGHDT and YNNKEL (reference sequence).

V gene TRBV19 combines with J gene TRBJ2-2, with D perhaps matching TRBD2 (7 bases). Germline V gene sequence: CDR1 LNHDA, CDR2 SQIVND (reference sequence). The germline V and J ends were trimmed by 7 bases and 7 bases, with 25 bases remaining between them. The CDR3 runs to 17 residues. CDR3 in DNA: TGTGCCAGTACCCCCTACATTGGGGGGGCGAGGGGCGGGGAGCTGTTTTTT. Protein: CASTPYIGGARGGELFF.

The rearrangement joins TRBV28 to TRBJ1-1; 10 nucleotides match TRBD1. CDR3 length: 14 amino acids. Germline lookup yields CDR1 MDHEN and CDR2 SYDVKM. V trimming: 4 bases; J trimming: 6 bases; junction bases outside the gene matches: 5. The CDR3, as DNA: TGTGCCAGCAGTTCCCCCGGGACAGGGGCTGAAGCTTTCTTT. This sequence encodes CASSSPGTGAEAFF.

The chain uses TRBV4-1 and TRBJ2-1; D unresolved. In germline, CDR1 is MGHRA, CDR2 YSYEKL. The CDR3 contains 13 residues. V shed 0 bases and J shed 7 bases, with 7 bases lying between them. CDR3 loop: CASSQESRNEQFF. In DNA, the CDR3 is TGCGCCAGCAGCCAAGAGTCCCGGAATGAGCAGTTCTTC.